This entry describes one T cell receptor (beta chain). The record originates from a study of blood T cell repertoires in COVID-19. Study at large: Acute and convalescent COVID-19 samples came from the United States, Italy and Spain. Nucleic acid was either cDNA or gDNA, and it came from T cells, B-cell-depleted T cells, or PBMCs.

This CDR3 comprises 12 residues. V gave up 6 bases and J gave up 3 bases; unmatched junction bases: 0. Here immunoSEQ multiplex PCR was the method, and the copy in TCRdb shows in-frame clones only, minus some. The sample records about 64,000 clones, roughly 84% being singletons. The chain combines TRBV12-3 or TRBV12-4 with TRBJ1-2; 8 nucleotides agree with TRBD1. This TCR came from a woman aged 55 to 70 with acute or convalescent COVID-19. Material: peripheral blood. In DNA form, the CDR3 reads TGTGCCAGCAGGACAGGGGACTATGGCTACACCTTC. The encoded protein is CASRTGDYGYTF.